Sequencing of this T cell receptor (beta chain) was carried out in a study of prognosis after radiotherapy for stage I lung cancer. CDR3 length equals 13 residues. V dropped 3 bases and J dropped 9 bases, with 15 bases sitting between them. Per the germline V gene, CDR1 is MNHEY and CDR2 is SVGAGI. The genomic DNA TCR beta CDR3 region underwent two rounds of multiplex PCR. Every TRBV and TRBJ gene had its own specific primer in first-round PCR. TCRdb called the multiplex PCR reads again in MiXCR, with one record for every CDR3 protein. Among 10,000 to 15,000 distinct CDR3 sequences listed, 45% to 60% were seen once.

This clonotype was sampled from a donor at least 50 years old with non-small cell lung cancer. The sequencing here drew on PBMCs, taken before or after stereotactic body radiation therapy (not recorded which). The chain couples TRBV6-5 to TRBJ2-7; D gene uncertain. Here the CDR3 DNA reads TGTGCCAGCAGTTATTCGAGTGGGTCCGGGCAGTACTTC. It encodes CASSYSSGSGQYF.